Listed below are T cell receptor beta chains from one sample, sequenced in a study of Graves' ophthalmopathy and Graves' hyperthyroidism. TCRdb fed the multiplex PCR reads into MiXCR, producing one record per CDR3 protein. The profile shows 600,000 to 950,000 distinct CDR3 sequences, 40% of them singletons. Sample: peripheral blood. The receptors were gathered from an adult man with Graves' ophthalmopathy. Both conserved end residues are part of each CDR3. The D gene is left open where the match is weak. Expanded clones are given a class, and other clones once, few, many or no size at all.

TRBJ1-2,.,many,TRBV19,TGTGCCAGTAGCCCCGCCGGTACCGACTATGGCTACACCTTC,CASSPAGTDYGYTF
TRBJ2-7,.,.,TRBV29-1,TGCAGCGTTGACCTGGGGGATAGGGAGCAGTGCTTC,CSVDLGDREQCF
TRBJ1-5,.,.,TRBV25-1,TGTGCCAGCAGTCCCCTAGTCGCGGTCTTCAATCAGCCCCAGCATTTT,CASSPLVAVFNQPQHF
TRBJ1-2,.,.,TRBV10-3,TGTGCCAGCAGTTACTTGGGACCGGGACACCCACGGGACTATGGCTACACCTTC,CASSYLGPGHPRDYGYTF
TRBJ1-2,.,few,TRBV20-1,TGCAGTGCTAGAGTGCCCCGAGGCTCTGGCTACACCTTC,CSARVPRGSGYTF
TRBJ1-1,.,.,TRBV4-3,TGCGCCAGCAGCCAAGATAGGCAGGGGTTAAACTCTGAAGCTTTCTTT,CASSQDRQGLNSEAFF
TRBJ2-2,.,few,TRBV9,TGTGCCAGCAGCGGTGGGACTGCGAACACCGGGGAGCTGTTTTTT,CASSGGTANTGELFF
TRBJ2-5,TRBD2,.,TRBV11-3,TGTGCCAGCAGCCCGAGCGGGGACCCAGAGACCCAGTACTTC,CASSPSGDPETQYF
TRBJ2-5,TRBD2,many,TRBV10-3,TGTGCCATCAGTGATCGAAGCGGGGGAATTAAAGAGACCCAGTACTTC,CAISDRSGGIKETQYF
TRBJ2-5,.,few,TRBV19,TGTGCCAGCCCCGTGGGCGGAAAAAAAGAGACCCAGTACTTC,CASPVGGKKETQYF
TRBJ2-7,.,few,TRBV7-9,TGTGCCAGCAGTTACACGGGCGGCAACTCCTACGAGCAGTACTTC,CASSYTGGNSYEQYF
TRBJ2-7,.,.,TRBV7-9,TGTGCCAGCGCGGACAGAACCTACGAGCAGTACTTC,CASADRTYEQYF
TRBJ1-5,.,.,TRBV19,TGTGCCAGTAGTATAGATTCGGACGCCGGTCCTGGGGGCAATCAGCCCCAGCATTTT,CASSIDSDAGPGGNQPQHF
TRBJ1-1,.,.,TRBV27,TGTGCCAGCACAGGGCCGAACACTGAAGCTTTCTTT,CASTGPNTEAFF
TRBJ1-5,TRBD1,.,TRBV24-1,TGTGCCACCAGCGATGGGCCGGGGGGACAGGGAGAGACCCAGCATTTT,CATSDGPGGQGETQHF
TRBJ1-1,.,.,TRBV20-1,TGCAGTGCTTTGCCGTCTGACGCGAACACTGAAGCTTTCTTT,CSALPSDANTEAFF
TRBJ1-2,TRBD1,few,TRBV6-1,TGTGCCAGCAGTTTATACGGGACAGATCACACCTTC,CASSLYGTDHTF
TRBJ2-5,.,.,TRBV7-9,TGTGCCAGCAGCCAGCAGCGACTCCGGGAGACCCAGTACTTC,CASSQQRLRETQYF
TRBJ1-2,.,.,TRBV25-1,TGTGCCAGCAGTCATAACAGGCATGGCTACACCTTC,CASSHNRHGYTF
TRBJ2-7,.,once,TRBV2,TGTGCCAGCAGTGAAGAAGGGGGATACTACGAGCAGTACTTC,CASSEEGGYYEQYF
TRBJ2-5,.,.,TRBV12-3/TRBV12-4,TGTGCCAGCACCACTAGAGGAGGGGAAGAGACCCAGTACTTC,CASTTRGGEETQYF
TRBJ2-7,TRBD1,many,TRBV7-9,TGTGCCAGCAACCAGGGGGCGGTGAGCTCCTACGAGCAGTACTTC,CASNQGAVSSYEQYF
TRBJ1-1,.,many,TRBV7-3,TGTGCCAGCAGCTTACGGCAGGGGACTGAAGCTTTCTTT,CASSLRQGTEAFF
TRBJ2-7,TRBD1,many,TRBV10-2,TGTGCCAGCAGCACCGGACAGGGCTACGAGCAGTACTTC,CASSTGQGYEQYF
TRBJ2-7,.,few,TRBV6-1,TGTGCCAGCAGTGAAGCCTACAGGGTTTACGAGCAGTACTTC,CASSEAYRVYEQYF
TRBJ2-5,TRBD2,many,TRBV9,TGTGCCAGCAGCGCGGGAAGACTAGCGGGAGGGCCGCTGGAGACCCAGTACTTC,CASSAGRLAGGPLETQYF
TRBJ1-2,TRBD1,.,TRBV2,TGTGCCAGCGGACAGGGGGCTAAAGGCTACACCTTC,CASGQGAKGYTF
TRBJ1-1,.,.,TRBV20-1,TGCAGTGCTAGACCGTACCGCGGGGAGGCTGAAGCTTTCTTT,CSARPYRGEAEAFF
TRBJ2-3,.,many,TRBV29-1,TGCAGCGTTGCCCAGGGGGGAGATACGCAGTATTTT,CSVAQGGDTQYF
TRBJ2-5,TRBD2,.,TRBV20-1,TGCAGTGCCAACCGGGCGGGGGGGAACCAAGAGACCCAGTACTTC,CSANRAGGNQETQYF
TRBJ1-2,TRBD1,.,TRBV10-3,TGTGCCATCAGAAGACAGGGCTATGGCTACACCTTC,CAIRRQGYGYTF
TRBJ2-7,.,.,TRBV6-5,TGTGCCAGCAGTTACTCGTCAGACATCCGATACGAGCAGTACTTC,CASSYSSDIRYEQYF
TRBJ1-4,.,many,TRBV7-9,TGTGCCAGCAGCTTCACTACAGCTACAACTAATGAAAAACTGTTTTTT,CASSFTTATTNEKLFF
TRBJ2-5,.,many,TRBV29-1,TGCAGCGTTGGCAGGCTCGCAGAGACCCAGTACTTC,CSVGRLAETQYF
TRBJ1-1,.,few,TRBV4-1,TGCGCCAGCAGCCAAGGCAGGGTTGGGACCACTGAAGCTTTCTTT,CASSQGRVGTTEAFF
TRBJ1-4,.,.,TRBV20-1,TGCAGTGCCTTGGACAGTCAGTCGAGTGAAAAACTGTTTTTT,CSALDSQSSEKLFF
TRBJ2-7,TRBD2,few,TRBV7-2,TGTGCCAGCAGCTTATTCCCTAGCGGTGCCTACGAGCAGTACTTC,CASSLFPSGAYEQYF
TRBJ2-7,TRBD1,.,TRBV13,TGTGCCAGCAGCTTTTTGTCCAGGGGGCCGGTGGAGCAGTACTTC,CASSFLSRGPVEQYF
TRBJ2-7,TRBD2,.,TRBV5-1,TGCGCCAGCAGCGCTACTAGCGTAACCTACGAGCAGTACTTC,CASSATSVTYEQYF